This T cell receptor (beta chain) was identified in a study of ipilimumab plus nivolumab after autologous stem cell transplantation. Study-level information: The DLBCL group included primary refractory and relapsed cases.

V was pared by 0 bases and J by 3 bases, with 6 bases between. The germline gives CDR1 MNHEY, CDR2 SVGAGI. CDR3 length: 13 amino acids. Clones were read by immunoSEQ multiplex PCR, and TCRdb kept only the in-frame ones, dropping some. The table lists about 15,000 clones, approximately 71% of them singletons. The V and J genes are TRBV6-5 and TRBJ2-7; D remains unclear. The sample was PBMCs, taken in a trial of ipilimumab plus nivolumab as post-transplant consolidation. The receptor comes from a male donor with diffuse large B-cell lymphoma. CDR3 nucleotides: TGTGCCAGCAGTTACTCGGCGGACTACGAGCAGTACTTC. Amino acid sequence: CASSYSADYEQYF.